Sequencing of this T cell receptor (beta chain) was carried out in a study of blood T cell repertoires in COVID-19. This CDR3 comprises 15 residues. Deletions cut 0 bases from V and 4 bases from J, with 15 bases between. Germline V gene lookup returns CDR1 GTSNPN and CDR2 SVGIG (reference sequence). TCRdb keeps only in-frame clones here, not all; method: immunoSEQ multiplex PCR. Among about 220,000 clones listed, 75% to 90% were seen once. The receptor comes from a woman in her seventies with COVID-19, enrolled during active disease. Sequencing used peripheral blood. The chain joins TRBV30 to TRBJ1-1; weak D call: TRBD1 (5 bases). The CDR3 reads CAWSVGLEGLTEAFF. The DNA of the CDR3 is TGTGCCTGGAGTGTAGGATTGGAGGGGCTCACTGAAGCTTTCTTT. The whole variable domain, remainder taken from reference TRBV30 and TRBJ1-1, is SQTIHQWPATLVQPVGSPLSLECTVEGTSNPNLYWYRQAAGRGLQLLFYSVGIGQISSEVPQNLSASRPQDRQFILSSKKLLLSDSGFYLCAWSVGLEGLTEAFFGQGTRLTVV.